Sequencing of this T cell receptor beta chain was carried out in a study of T cell changes during pregnancy in multiple sclerosis. The CDR3 is 16 amino acids. V trimming: 1 base; J trimming: 3 bases; junction bases outside the gene matches: 3. The V gene's germline CDR1 is SNHLY and CDR2 FYNNEI. TCRdb's table, derived via immunoSEQ multiplex PCR, lists solely in-frame clones and lacks some. The repertoire consists of approximately 62,000 clones, with roughly 93% occurring once and the leading ten covering under 5%. The chain couples TRBV2 to TRBJ2-7, with 13 bases identical to TRBD2. Sequences were derived from CD8+ T cells from peripheral blood mononuclear cells, sampled in the second trimester of pregnancy. This TCR derives from a female donor with multiple sclerosis, enrolled in a pregnancy study. CDR3: CASSEGRLAGGYEQYF. CDR3 DNA sequence: TGTGCCAGCAGTGAAGGGAGACTAGCGGGAGGCTACGAGCAGTACTTC.